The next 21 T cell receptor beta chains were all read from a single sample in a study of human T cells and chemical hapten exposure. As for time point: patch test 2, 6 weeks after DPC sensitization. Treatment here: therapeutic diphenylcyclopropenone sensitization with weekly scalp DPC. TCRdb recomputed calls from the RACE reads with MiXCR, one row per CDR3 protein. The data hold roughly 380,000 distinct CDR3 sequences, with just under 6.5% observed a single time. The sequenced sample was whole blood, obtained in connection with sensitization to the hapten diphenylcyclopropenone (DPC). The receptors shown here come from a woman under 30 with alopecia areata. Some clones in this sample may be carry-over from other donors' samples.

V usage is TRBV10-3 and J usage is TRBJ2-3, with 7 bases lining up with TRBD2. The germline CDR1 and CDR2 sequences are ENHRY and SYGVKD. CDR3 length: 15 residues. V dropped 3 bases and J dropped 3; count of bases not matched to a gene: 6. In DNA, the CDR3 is TGTGCCATCAGTGAACTAGCGTCAGGGACAGATACGCAGTATTTT. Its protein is CAISELASGTDTQYF.

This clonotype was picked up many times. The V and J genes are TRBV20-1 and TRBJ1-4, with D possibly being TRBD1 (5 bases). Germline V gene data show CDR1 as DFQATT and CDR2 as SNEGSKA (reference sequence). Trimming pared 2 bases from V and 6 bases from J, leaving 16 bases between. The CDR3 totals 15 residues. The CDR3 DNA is TGCAGTGCTAGACTAACCCAGGGTTCTCATGAAAAACTGTTTTTT. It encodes CSARLTQGSHEKLFF.

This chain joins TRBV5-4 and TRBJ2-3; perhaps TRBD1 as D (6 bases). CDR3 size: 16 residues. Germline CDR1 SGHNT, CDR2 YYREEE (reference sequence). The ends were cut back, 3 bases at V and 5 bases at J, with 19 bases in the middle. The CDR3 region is CASSSSWQGFGDTQYF. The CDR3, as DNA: TGTGCCAGCAGCTCCTCTTGGCAGGGGTTCGGAGATACGCAGTATTTT.

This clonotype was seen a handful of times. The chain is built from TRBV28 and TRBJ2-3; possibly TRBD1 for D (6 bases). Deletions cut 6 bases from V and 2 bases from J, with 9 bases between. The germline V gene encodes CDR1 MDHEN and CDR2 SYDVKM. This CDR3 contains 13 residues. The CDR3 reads CASRQGNTDTQYF. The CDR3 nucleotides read TGTGCCAGCAGACAGGGCAACACAGATACGCAGTATTTT.

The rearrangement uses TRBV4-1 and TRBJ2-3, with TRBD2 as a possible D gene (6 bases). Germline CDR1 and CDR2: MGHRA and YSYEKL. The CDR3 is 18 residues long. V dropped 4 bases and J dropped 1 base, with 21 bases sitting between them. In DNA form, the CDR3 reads TGCGCCAGCAGCCCAACAATGGCCGGGAGTATTGGCACAGATACGCAGTATTTT. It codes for CASSPTMAGSIGTDTQYF.

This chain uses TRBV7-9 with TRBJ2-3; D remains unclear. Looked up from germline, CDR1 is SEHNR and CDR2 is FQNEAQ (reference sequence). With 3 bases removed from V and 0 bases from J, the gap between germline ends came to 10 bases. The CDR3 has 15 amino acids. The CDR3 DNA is TGTGCCAGCAGCTTGGGCGTATCTAGCACAGATACGCAGTATTTT. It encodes CASSLGVSSTDTQYF.

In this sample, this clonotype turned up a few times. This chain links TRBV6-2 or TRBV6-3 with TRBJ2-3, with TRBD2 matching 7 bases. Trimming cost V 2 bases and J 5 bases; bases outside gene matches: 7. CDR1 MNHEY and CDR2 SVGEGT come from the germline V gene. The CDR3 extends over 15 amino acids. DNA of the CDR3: TGTGCCAGCAGTTACGTGGCGGGGGAACTAGATACGCAGTATTTT. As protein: CASSYVAGELDTQYF.

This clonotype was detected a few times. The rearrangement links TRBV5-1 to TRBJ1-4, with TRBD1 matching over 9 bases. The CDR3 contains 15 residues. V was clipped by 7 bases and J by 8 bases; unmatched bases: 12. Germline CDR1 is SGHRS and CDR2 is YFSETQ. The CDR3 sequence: CASGLSGTGREKLFF. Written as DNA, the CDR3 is TGCGCCAGCGGACTTTCCGGGACAGGGAGGGAAAAACTGTTTTTT.

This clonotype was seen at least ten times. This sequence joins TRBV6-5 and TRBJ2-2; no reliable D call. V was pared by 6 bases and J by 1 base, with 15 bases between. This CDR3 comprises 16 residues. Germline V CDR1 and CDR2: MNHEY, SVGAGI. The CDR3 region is CASSFNRKWNTGELFF. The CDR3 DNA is TGTGCCAGCAGCTTTAACAGAAAATGGAACACCGGGGAGCTGTTTTTT.

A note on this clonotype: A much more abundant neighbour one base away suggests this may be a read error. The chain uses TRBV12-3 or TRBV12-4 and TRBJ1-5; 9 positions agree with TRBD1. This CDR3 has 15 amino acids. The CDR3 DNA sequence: TGTGCCAGCAGTCCGGGGGACAGGGACCATCAGCCCCGGCATTTT. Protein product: CASSPGDRDHQPRHF.

The chain's CDR3 is CASSQEGLEETQYF. For the CDR3, the DNA is TGTGCCAGCAGCCAAGAGGGCCTAGAAGAGACCCAGTACTTC. The V and J genes are TRBV14 and TRBJ2-5, with D unclear. Trimming left V 0 bases short and J 3 bases short, with 8 bases between. The CDR3 runs 14 residues. CDR1 is SGHDN and CDR2 is FVKESK in the germline V gene.

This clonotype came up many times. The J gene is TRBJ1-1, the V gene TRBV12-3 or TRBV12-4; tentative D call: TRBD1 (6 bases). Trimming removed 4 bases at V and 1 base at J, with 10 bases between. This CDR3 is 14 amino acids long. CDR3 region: CASSSPGANTEAFF. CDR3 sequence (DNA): TGTGCCAGCAGTTCCCCAGGGGCGAACACTGAAGCTTTCTTT.

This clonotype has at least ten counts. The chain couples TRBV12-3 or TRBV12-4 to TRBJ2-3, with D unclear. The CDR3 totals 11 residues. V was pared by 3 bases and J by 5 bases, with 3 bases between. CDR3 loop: CASSFLDTQYF. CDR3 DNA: TGTGCCAGCAGTTTTTTAGATACGCAGTATTTT.

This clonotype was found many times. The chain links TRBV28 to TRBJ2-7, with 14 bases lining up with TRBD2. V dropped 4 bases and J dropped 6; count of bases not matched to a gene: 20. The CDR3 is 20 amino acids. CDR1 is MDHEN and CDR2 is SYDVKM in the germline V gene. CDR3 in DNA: TGTGCCAGCAGTTCGAACCCAGCCGGGACTAGCGGGGGAAAGGCCCTCGAGCAGTACTTC. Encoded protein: CASSSNPAGTSGGKALEQYF.

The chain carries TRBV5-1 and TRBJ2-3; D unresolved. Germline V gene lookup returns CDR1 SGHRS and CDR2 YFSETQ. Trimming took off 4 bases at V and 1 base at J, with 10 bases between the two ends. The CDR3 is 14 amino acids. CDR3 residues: CASSEYSGTDTQYF. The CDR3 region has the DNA TGCGCCAGCAGCGAATATAGTGGCACAGATACGCAGTATTTT.

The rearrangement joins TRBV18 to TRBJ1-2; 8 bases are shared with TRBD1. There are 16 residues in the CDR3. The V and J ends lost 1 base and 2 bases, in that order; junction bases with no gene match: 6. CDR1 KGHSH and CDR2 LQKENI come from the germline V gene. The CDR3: CASSPRSTGENYGYTF. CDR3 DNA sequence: TGTGCCAGCTCACCACGTTCGACAGGGGAGAACTATGGCTACACCTTC.

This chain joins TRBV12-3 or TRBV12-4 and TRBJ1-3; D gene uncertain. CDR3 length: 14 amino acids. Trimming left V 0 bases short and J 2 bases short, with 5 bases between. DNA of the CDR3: TGTGCCAGCAGTTTAGCGGCAGCTGGAAACACCATATATTTT. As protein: CASSLAAAGNTIYF.

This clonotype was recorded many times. The CDR3 bases are TGCGCCAGCAGCCAGGAGGACAGGGGGCGGAATGAGCAGTTCTTC. Its protein product is CASSQEDRGRNEQFF. This chain joins TRBV5-1 and TRBJ2-1; 11 nucleotides align to TRBD1. CDR3 length equals 15 residues. J gave up 7 bases and V 4 bases, and 7 bases lay outside the gene matches. Germline V CDR1 and CDR2: SGHRS, YFSETQ. Together with reference TRBV5-1 and TRBJ2-1, the CDR3 gives the full variable domain: KAGVTQTPRYLIKTRGQQVTLSCSPISGHRSVSWYQQTPGQGLQFLFEYFSETQRNKGNFPGRFSGRQFSNSRSEMNVSTLELGDSALYLCASSQEDRGRNEQFFGPGTRLTVL.

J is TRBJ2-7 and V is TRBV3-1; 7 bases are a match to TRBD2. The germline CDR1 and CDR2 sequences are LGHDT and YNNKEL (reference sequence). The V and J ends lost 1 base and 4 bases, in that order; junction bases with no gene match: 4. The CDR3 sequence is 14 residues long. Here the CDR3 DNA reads TGTGCCAGCAGCCAAGGTCCTAGCGGATACGAGCAGTACTTC. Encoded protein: CASSQGPSGYEQYF.

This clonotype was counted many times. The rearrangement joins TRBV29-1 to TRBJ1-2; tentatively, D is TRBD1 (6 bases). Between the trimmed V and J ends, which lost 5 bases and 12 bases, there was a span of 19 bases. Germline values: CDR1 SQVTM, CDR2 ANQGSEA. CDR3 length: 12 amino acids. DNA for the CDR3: TGCAGCGTTCCCACAGGGCCCGATTCAGACACCTTC. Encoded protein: CSVPTGPDSDTF.

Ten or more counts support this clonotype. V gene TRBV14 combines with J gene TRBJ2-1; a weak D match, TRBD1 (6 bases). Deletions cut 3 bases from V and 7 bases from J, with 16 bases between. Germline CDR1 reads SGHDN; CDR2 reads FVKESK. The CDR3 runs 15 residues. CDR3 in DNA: TGTGCCAGCAGCCAGGGGGCCCCGGGGTGGAATGAGCAGTTCTTC. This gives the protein CASSQGAPGWNEQFF. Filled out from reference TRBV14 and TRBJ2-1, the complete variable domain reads EAGVTQFPSHSVIEKGQTVTLRCDPISGHDNLYWYRRVMGKEIKFLLHFVKESKQDESGMPNNRFLAERTGGTYSTLKVQPAELEDSGVYFCASSQGAPGWNEQFFGPGTRLTVL.